The 31 T cell receptor beta chains presented below share a single source sample, sequenced in a study of cytomegalovirus exposure and HLA in healthy donors. PCR involved 60 Vbeta and 13 Jbeta primers. Clones were read by immunoSEQ multiplex PCR, and TCRdb kept only the in-frame ones, dropping some. The table lists more than 100,000 clones, 70% to 80% of them singletons, with about 1.7% in the top ten. Sample: PBMCs. These receptors originate from a female donor in good health and CMV-seropositive.

A remark on this clone: The sample carries other DNA sequences with the same CDR3. The chain has TRBV10-1 and TRBJ2-7; TRBD2 agrees at 7 bases. This CDR3 is 14 amino acids long. Germline CDR1 reads WNHNN; CDR2 reads SYGVQD (reference sequence). V was clipped by 3 bases and J by 0 bases; unmatched bases: 2. The CDR3 is CASSEGGSSYEQYF. CDR3 in DNA: TGCGCCAGCAGTGAAGGCGGGAGCTCCTACGAGCAGTACTTC.

CDR3 sequence reads: CASNQGGGRDTEAFF. DNA of the CDR3: TGTGCCAGTAATCAAGGGGGGGGTAGGGACACTGAAGCTTTCTTT. The chain is built from TRBV6-5 and TRBJ1-1; TRBD1 might be the D (6 bases). The CDR3 contains 15 residues. The V gene lost 9 bases and the J gene lost 3 bases, with 20 bases spanning the gap. Germline V lookup: CDR1 MNHEY, CDR2 SVGAGI.

This chain links TRBV5-4 with TRBJ1-2, with 7 nucleotides matching TRBD1. CDR1 is SGHNT, CDR2 YYREEE, per germline (reference sequence). V was clipped by 5 bases and J by 3 bases; unmatched bases: 10. This CDR3 is built from 15 residues. In nucleotides, the CDR3 is TGTGCCAGCAGGAAAAGGGACAGTGCCTACTATGGCTACACCTTC. This sequence encodes CASRKRDSAYYGYTF.

The rearrangement links TRBV7-3 to TRBJ2-2, with D tentatively TRBD2 (5 bases). The CDR3 is 14 residues long. Germline V gene data show CDR1 as SGHTA and CDR2 as FQGTGA. The V end was cut by 2 bases, the J end by 1 base, with 5 bases between. The CDR3 here is CASSLEGNTGELFF. CDR3 nucleotides: TGTGCCAGCAGCTTAGAGGGGAACACCGGGGAGCTGTTTTTT.

The rearrangement links TRBV18 to TRBJ2-7; 8 bases agree with TRBD2. The CDR3 runs 18 residues. Trimming took 3 bases from V and 0 from J; bases not matched to a gene: 13. Germline CDR1 reads KGHSH; CDR2 reads LQKENI. The DNA for the CDR3 is TGTGCCAGCTCACCGACGAAGGAACTAGCGGCAAGCTCCTACGAGCAGTACTTC. This sequence encodes CASSPTKELAASSYEQYF. The entire variable domain, with the rest obtained from reference TRBV18 and TRBJ2-7, is as follows: NAGVMQNPRHLVRRRGQEARLRCSPMKGHSHVYWYRQLPEEGLKFMVYLQKENIIDESGMPKERFSAEFPKEGPSILRIQQVVRGDSAAYFCASSPTKELAASSYEQYFGPGTRLTVT.

A few counts support this clone. The CDR3 loop is CASSFSGPGELFF. The CDR3, as DNA: TGCGCCAGCAGCTTTAGCGGGCCCGGGGAGCTGTTTTTT. The V call is TRBV5-1, the J call TRBJ2-2; 7 nucleotides agree with TRBD2. V shed 2 bases, J shed 6 bases, and the junction held 1 base outside the gene matches. This CDR3 spans 13 amino acids. Germline CDR1 reads SGHRS; CDR2 reads YFSETQ.

This clone was found a few times. The V and J genes are TRBV13 and TRBJ1-1, with unresolved D. The ends were cut back, 1 base at V and 1 base at J, with 4 bases in the middle. Germline V gene lookup returns CDR1 PRHDT and CDR2 FYEKMQ (reference sequence). The CDR3 has 13 residues. CDR3 in amino acids: CASSLAWNTEAFF. CDR3 nucleotides: TGTGCCAGCAGCTTAGCTTGGAACACTGAAGCTTTCTTT.

The chain is built from TRBV6-6 and TRBJ2-7; D may be TRBD1 (6 bases). V was pared by 5 bases and J by 6 bases, with 20 bases between. CDR3 length: 15 amino acids. Germline CDR1 reads MNHNY; CDR2 reads SVGAGI (reference sequence). Here the CDR3 reads CASSPTRQDNSEQYF. The CDR3 bases are TGTGCCAGCAGTCCTACCCGACAGGACAACAGCGAGCAGTACTTC.

This clone appeared once. V gene TRBV10-3 combines with J gene TRBJ2-3, with TRBD2 matching 9 bases. The CDR3 length is 16 residues. The germline V gene encodes CDR1 ENHRY and CDR2 SYGVKD. Trimming at V came to 3 bases and at J to 1 base, leaving 5 bases not matched to a gene. Written as DNA, the CDR3 is TGTGCCATCAGTGACGGCGGGAGGGCCGGCACAGATACGCAGTATTTT. Its protein product is CAISDGGRAGTDTQYF.

Notes on this clone: In the same sample, other DNA sequences code for this CDR3. The V call is TRBV5-6, the J call TRBJ2-5, with D possibly TRBD2 on 5 matching bases. This CDR3 contains 14 residues. Germline CDR1 is SGHDT and CDR2 is YYEEEE. The V end was cut by 1 base, the J end by 0 bases, with 7 bases between. The CDR3 DNA reads as TGTGCCAGCAGCTTGCGAGGGAACCAAGAGACCCAGTACTTC. It encodes CASSLRGNQETQYF.

This clone was seen just once. This chain uses TRBV18 with TRBJ2-3, with D unresolved. Trimming took off 0 bases at V and 0 bases at J, with 10 bases between the two ends. Germline CDR1 reads KGHSH; CDR2 reads LQKENI. There are 16 residues in the CDR3. The CDR3, as DNA: TGTGCCAGCTCACCACCGTCCCGTTCTAGCACAGATACGCAGTATTTT. It yields the protein CASSPPSRSSTDTQYF.

This clone was counted only a few times. The chain joins TRBV6-5 to TRBJ2-7, with D possibly being TRBD1 (6 bases). The germline V gene has CDR1 MNHEY and CDR2 SVGAGI. This CDR3 is 13 amino acids long. Trimming stripped 6 bases from V and 3 bases from J, with 12 bases between. This CDR3 reads CASSQGHHYEQYF. The CDR3, as DNA: TGTGCCAGCAGCCAGGGACATCACTACGAGCAGTACTTC.

The chain combines TRBV28 with TRBJ2-7, with D hard to call. The CDR3 extends over 12 amino acids. The V end was cut by 3 bases, the J end by 3 bases, with 6 bases between. Germline loops: CDR1 MDHEN, CDR2 SYDVKM. The CDR3 DNA reads TGTGCCAGCAGTTTTCAGTTCTACGAGCAGTACTTC. Residues: CASSFQFYEQYF. Combining the CDR3 with reference TRBV28 and TRBJ2-7 gives the whole variable domain DVKVTQSSRYLVKRTGEKVFLECVQDMDHENMFWYRQDPGLGLRLIYFSYDVKMKEKGDIPEGYSVSREKKERFSLILESASTNQTSMYLCASSFQFYEQYFGPGTRLTVT.

This clone was found a few times. The chain employs TRBV6-1 and TRBJ2-5; 7 nucleotides line up with TRBD2. From germline, CDR1 is MNHNS and CDR2 SASEGT. This CDR3 comprises 15 residues. V shed 5 bases and J 2 bases; nucleotides not matched to a gene: 8. This CDR3 is CASSPLPGGQETQYF. The CDR3 DNA reads as TGTGCCAGCAGTCCCCTGCCCGGGGGGCAAGAGACCCAGTACTTC.

The chain is built from TRBV5-4 and TRBJ1-2; 10 bases fit TRBD1. V lost 10 bases and J lost 6; bases outside the gene matches: 15. Germline assignment: CDR1 SGHNT and CDR2 YYREEE (reference sequence). The CDR3 runs 15 residues. The chain's CDR3 is CASSTARDRGDGYTF. Here the CDR3 DNA reads TGTGCCTCCTCAACAGCCCGGGACAGGGGCGATGGCTACACCTTC.

The chain is built from TRBV2 and TRBJ1-1, with D possibly being TRBD1 (6 bases). V dropped 4 bases and J dropped 5 bases, with 14 bases sitting between them. The CDR3 is 14 residues long. In germline, CDR1 is SNHLY, CDR2 FYNNEI. The CDR3, as DNA: TGTGCCAGCAGTGTAGGGGGACAAGGGACTGAAGCTTTCTTT. Its protein is CASSVGGQGTEAFF.

The V gene is TRBV4-2, the J gene TRBJ2-5; TRBD1 might be the D (6 bases). The CDR3 covers 15 residues. From germline, CDR1 is LGHNA and CDR2 YNFKEQ. Between the trimmed V and J ends, which lost 2 bases and 2 bases, there was a span of 12 bases. The DNA for the CDR3 is TGTGCCAGCAGCCAACAAGCCGGACAGCAAGAGACCCAGTACTTC. Translating gives CASSQQAGQQETQYF.

This rearrangement joins TRBV11-2 to TRBJ1-1, with D unresolved. Germline V gives CDR1 SGHAT, CDR2 FQNNGV. Between the trimmed V and J ends, which lost 0 bases and 1 base, there was a span of 9 bases. The CDR3 is 15 amino acids. As DNA, the CDR3 is TGTGCCAGCAGCTTAGATCAGGTGAGGAACACTGAAGCTTTCTTT. Translating it yields CASSLDQVRNTEAFF.

This clone is a singleton in its sample. The rearrangement joins TRBV6-5 to TRBJ2-7; weak D call: TRBD1 (6 bases). Germline V CDR1 and CDR2: MNHEY, SVGAGI. This CDR3 region has 15 residues. V lost 4 bases and J lost 2, with 15 bases in between. CDR3 in DNA: TGTGCCAGCAGTTCTCAACGGACAGTTACCTACGAGCAGTACTTC. Its translation is CASSSQRTVTYEQYF.

This clone was seen once. V and J are TRBV7-2 and TRBJ2-4; TRBD2 aligns across 10 bases. Germline V gives CDR1 SGHTA, CDR2 FQGNSA. The V and J ends lost 2 bases and 1 base, in that order; junction bases with no gene match: 8. The CDR3 is 18 residues long. For the CDR3, the DNA is TGTGCCAGCAGCTTACAGTCTAGCGGGAGTTGGGCCAAAAACATTCAGTACTTC. As protein: CASSLQSSGSWAKNIQYF. The complete variable domain, with remaining parts taken from reference TRBV7-2 and TRBJ2-4, reads GAGVSQSPSNKVTEKGKDVELRCDPISGHTALYWYRQSLGQGLEFLIYFQGNSAPDKSGLPSDRFSAERTGGSVSTLTIQRTQQEDSAVYLCASSLQSSGSWAKNIQYFGAGTRLSVL.

This clone has a handful of counts. V gene TRBV6-6 combines with J gene TRBJ2-2; unclear D gene. The CDR3 loop spans 12 amino acids. Trimming removed 6 bases from V and 7 bases from J, with 9 bases in between. In germline, CDR1 is MNHNY, CDR2 SVGAGI (reference sequence). The CDR3 nucleotides are TGTGCCAGCAGCGACATTTTCGGGGAGCTGTTTTTT. Translation: CASSDIFGELFF.

The CDR3 nucleotides read TGTGCCAGCAGCCCCCCGGGATTTCATGGCTACACCTTC. This sequence encodes CASSPPGFHGYTF. This rearrangement joins TRBV6-1 to TRBJ1-2; no definite D call. With 6 bases removed from V and 6 bases from J, the gap between germline ends came to 14 bases. CDR1 and CDR2 from the germline V gene are MNHNS and SASEGT. This CDR3 spans 13 amino acids.

This clone occurred a few times. This same CDR3 is encoded by further DNA sequences in the sample. The chain recombines TRBV7-6 with TRBJ2-1, with a weak D call TRBD1 (6 bases). The CDR3 runs to 12 residues. CDR1 is SGHVS and CDR2 is FNYEAQ in the germline V gene. The V and J ends lost 5 bases and 7 bases respectively, with 9 bases between them. The CDR3 coding sequence is TGTGCCAGCAGCCAGACAGGAAATGAGCAGTTCTTC. This codes for CASSQTGNEQFF.

This chain connects TRBV2 to TRBJ1-2; 7 bases line up with TRBD1. The CDR3 is 12 amino acids. The germline CDR1 and CDR2 sequences are SNHLY and FYNNEI. The junction had 11 bases not matched to a gene; V was cut back by 5 bases and J by 14 bases. CDR3 DNA: TGTGCCAGCAGTCAGGGGGGCTCAAATCGGACCTTC. The encoded protein is CASSQGGSNRTF.

This rearrangement joins TRBV15 to TRBJ2-3; D is possibly TRBD1 (5 bases). This CDR3 region has 15 residues. Germline lookup yields CDR1 LNHNV and CDR2 YYDKDF (reference sequence). V gave up 0 bases and J gave up 2 bases, with 9 bases separating them. CDR3 DNA: TGTGCCACCAGCAGAGAATGGGGCGCCACAGATACGCAGTATTTT. Amino acids: CATSREWGATDTQYF. The entire variable domain, with the rest obtained from reference TRBV15 and TRBJ2-3, is as follows: DAMVIQNPRYQVTQFGKPVTLSCSQTLNHNVMYWYQQKSSQAPKLLFHYYDKDFNNEADTPDNFQSRRPNTSFCFLDIRSPGLGDTAMYLCATSREWGATDTQYFGPGTRLTVL.

This clone showed up just once. The rearrangement joins TRBV9 to TRBJ1-2; a possible D gene is TRBD1 (5 bases). In germline, CDR1 is SGDLS, CDR2 YYNGEE. There are 13 residues in the CDR3. V was cut by 3 bases and J by 7 bases, with 13 bases left in between. The CDR3 nucleotides are TGTGCCAGCAGCGAAACAGATGGGGCTGGCTACACCTTC. Protein sequence: CASSETDGAGYTF.

A few counts support this clone. This sequence joins TRBV9 and TRBJ2-2; D might be TRBD1 (5 bases). This CDR3 contains 15 residues. V shed 5 bases and J shed 2 bases, with 13 bases lying between them. Looked up from germline, CDR1 is SGDLS and CDR2 is YYNGEE. The CDR3 nucleotides are TGTGCCAGCAGTAATTCAGGGCGTAACACCGGGGAGCTGTTTTTT. Protein sequence: CASSNSGRNTGELFF.

The V and J genes are TRBV5-1 and TRBJ2-7, with 9 bases fitting TRBD2. V was clipped by 5 bases and J by 3 bases; unmatched bases: 0. There are 12 residues in the CDR3. Germline CDR1 reads SGHRS; CDR2 reads YFSETQ. The CDR3 loop reads CASRTSGYEQYF. In DNA form, the CDR3 reads TGCGCCAGCAGGACTAGCGGCTACGAGCAGTACTTC.

The chain joins TRBV7-6 to TRBJ2-3; 12 nucleotides agree with TRBD2. The CDR3 sequence is 16 residues long. Germline V gene sequence: CDR1 SGHVS, CDR2 FNYEAQ. The V segment lost 1 base and the J segment 6 bases; nucleotides outside the gene matches: 5. The DNA for the CDR3 is TGTGCCAGCAGCTTAGGTCCTAGCGGGGGGGAGGATACGCAGTATTTT. This encodes CASSLGPSGGEDTQYF.

This CDR3 reads CASSPPRGNTIYF. DNA of the CDR3: TGTGCCAGCTCACCCCCGAGGGGAAACACCATATATTTT. This chain uses TRBV18 with TRBJ1-3; D unresolved. The germline gives CDR1 KGHSH, CDR2 LQKENI. The CDR3 extends over 13 amino acids. V lost 3 bases, J lost 4 bases, and 7 bases lay in between.

Worth noting for this clone: The same CDR3 arises from other DNA sequences in this sample as well. This rearrangement joins TRBV25-1 to TRBJ2-7; 9 bases are shared with TRBD1. CDR3 length equals 14 residues. Germline V gene data show CDR1 as MGHDK and CDR2 as SYGVNS. Trimming cost V 4 bases and J 4 bases; bases outside gene matches: 5. The CDR3 nucleotides are TGTGCCAGCAGTGGGGGACAGGGCTTTTACGAGCAGTACTTC. It is translated as CASSGGQGFYEQYF.